The rows below give T cell receptor beta chains drawn from one sample of a study of T cell responses to AZD1222 COVID-19 vaccine. This table comes from immunoSEQ multiplex PCR, and its TCRdb copy is limited to in-frame clones, with some not included. The data contain more than 95,000 clones, 80% to 90% of them singletons. The sequenced sample was peripheral blood, obtained on day 0 of AZD1222 vaccination. Receptors originate from an adult in good health. CDR3s include the opening cysteine and the closing phenylalanine or tryptophan. The D gene is left open where the match is weak. Expanded clones are given a class, and other clones once, few, many or no size at all.

TRBJ1-1,TRBV6-2/TRBV6-3,.,.,TGTGCCAGCAGTTACTCGAAACCTGACCTGGCTTTCTTT,CASSYSKPDLAFF
TRBJ2-2,TRBV18,once,TRBD2,TGTGCCAGCACCCCCCGGACTAGCGGGAGGACCGGGGAGCTGTTTTTT,CASTPRTSGRTGELFF
TRBJ2-1,TRBV9,.,.,TGTGCCAGCAGCCCCGACAGGAGCTCCTACAATGAGCAGTTCTTC,CASSPDRSSYNEQFF
TRBJ1-5,TRBV29-1,.,.,TGCAGCGTGGCCCGGGGGGGCAATCAGCCCCAGCATTTT,CSVARGGNQPQHF
TRBJ2-2,TRBV28,.,TRBD2,TGTGCCAGCAGTACTGGGACTAGCGGGGGGGCCGGGGAGCTGTTTTTT,CASSTGTSGGAGELFF
TRBJ2-3,TRBV5-4,.,TRBD2,TGTGCCAGCAGACTAGCGGGGGCCACAGATACGCAGTATTTT,CASRLAGATDTQYF
TRBJ2-7,TRBV7-2,.,.,TGTGCCAGCAGCCCCGGGACCGTCTCCTACGAGCAGTACTTC,CASSPGTVSYEQYF
TRBJ1-2,TRBV7-3,.,.,TGTGCCAGCAGCCCCGGGGACATTTATGGCTACACCTTC,CASSPGDIYGYTF
TRBJ1-2,TRBV10-3,few,TRBD1,TGTGCCATCAGTGAGACAGGGGCCAGTGGGTATGGCTACACCTTC,CAISETGASGYGYTF
TRBJ2-7,TRBV7-2,.,TRBD2,TGTGCCAGCAGCTTAACGCGGGAGAGATCGTACGAGCAGTACTTC,CASSLTRERSYEQYF
TRBJ2-7,TRBV7-2,.,TRBD2,TGTGCCAGCAGCTTAAAGCGGGAGTTCGAGCAGTACTTC,CASSLKREFEQYF
TRBJ1-6,TRBV4-1,.,.,TGCGCCAGCAAGTCGGCAGGGCAAATTAATTCACCCCTCCACTTT,CASKSAGQINSPLHF
TRBJ2-4,TRBV19,.,TRBD1,TGTGCCAGTAGCCCCGACAGGGGAAGGGACATTCAGTACTTC,CASSPDRGRDIQYF
TRBJ1-5,TRBV28,once,.,TGTGCCAGCAGTTTAGGGGGCCAGCCCCAGCATTTT,CASSLGGQPQHF
TRBJ2-5,TRBV7-9,.,.,TGTGCCAGCAGCTTAGTGAACAGGGACAAGACCCAGTACTTC,CASSLVNRDKTQYF
TRBJ2-2,TRBV12-3/TRBV12-4,.,.,TGTGCCAGCAGTTTCCTAGAAAGCGGGGAGCTGTTTTTT,CASSFLESGELFF
TRBJ1-2,TRBV6-4,.,TRBD1,TGTGCCAGCAGTGACGATCTCGGCGGCAGGGGGCTTAACTATGGCTACACCTTC,CASSDDLGGRGLNYGYTF
TRBJ1-5,TRBV5-5,.,.,TGTGCCAGCAGCCTGGGGTTGATGCAGCCCCAGCATTTT,CASSLGLMQPQHF
TRBJ1-1,TRBV7-9,.,TRBD1,TGTGCCAGCCATAATGCAGGGGGGGCCCTTGGAGCTTTCTTT,CASHNAGGALGAFF
TRBJ2-1,TRBV11-2,.,.,TGTGCCAGCAGCCAATTCAAACTAGCAAGCTCCTACAATGAGCAGTTCTTC,CASSQFKLASSYNEQFF
TRBJ1-4,TRBV29-1,.,.,TGCAGCGTTGAAAGGGGGACTAATGAAAAACTGTTTTTT,CSVERGTNEKLFF
TRBJ1-5,TRBV6-5,.,.,TGTGCCAGCAGTCACGATGCTAGCAATCAGCCCCAGCATTTT,CASSHDASNQPQHF
TRBJ1-6,TRBV6-5,few,TRBD1,TGTGCCAGCAGTTACGACAGGGGGCACAATTCACCCCTCCACTTT,CASSYDRGHNSPLHF
TRBJ2-3,TRBV2,.,TRBD1,TGTGCCAGCAGTATCGACAGGGGCAGCACAGATACGCAGTATTTT,CASSIDRGSTDTQYF
TRBJ2-1,TRBV11-3,.,TRBD2,TGTGCCAGCAGCTCCACTACCGGCGGAGACTGGCGGGAGGTCTTCAATGAGCAGTTCTTC,CASSSTTGGDWREVFNEQFF
TRBJ2-5,TRBV2,many,.,TGTGCCAGCAGTGAAGAGGGACTCCAGGCAGAGACCCAGTACTTC,CASSEEGLQAETQYF
TRBJ1-5,TRBV7-9,.,TRBD1,TGTGCCAGCAGCCCGGGACAGGGGGTGGGTCAGCCCCAGCATTTT,CASSPGQGVGQPQHF
TRBJ2-7,TRBV7-3,.,TRBD1,TGTGCCAGCAGCTCTACCCCGGGACAGAGGGAGCAGTACTTC,CASSSTPGQREQYF
TRBJ2-3,TRBV4-2,.,TRBD2,TGTGCCAGCAGCCACTCCCTAGCGGGGGGTTCAGATACGCAGTATTTT,CASSHSLAGGSDTQYF
TRBJ2-1,TRBV12-3/TRBV12-4,.,.,TGTGCCAGCAGTTGGGTGGTGGAGCGGGAGCAGTTCTTC,CASSWVVEREQFF
TRBJ1-5,TRBV2,few,TRBD1,TGTGCCAGCAGTACAGGGGGGGACTCAGGTCAGCCCCAGCATTTT,CASSTGGDSGQPQHF
TRBJ2-5,TRBV7-6,many,.,TGTGCCAGCAGCCGGGGGCGGCAAGAGACCCAGTACTTC,CASSRGRQETQYF
TRBJ1-2,TRBV11-2,.,TRBD1,TGTGCCAGCAGCTCCCGGTCCGACAGGGGAGAGGGCTACACCTTC,CASSSRSDRGEGYTF
TRBJ2-3,TRBV7-2,.,.,TGTGCCAGCAGCGCGGGTCAGAAGTATACGCAGTATTTT,CASSAGQKYTQYF
TRBJ1-1,TRBV27,.,.,TGTGCCAGCAGTTTGGTCGGACACACTGAAGCTTTCTTT,CASSLVGHTEAFF
TRBJ1-6,TRBV5-1,once,.,TGCGCCAGCAGCTTGGATGGGGGGCAATCACCCCTCCACTTT,CASSLDGGQSPLHF
TRBJ1-5,TRBV5-8,.,.,TGTGCCAGCAGGAAGGGACAACTTAGCAATCAGCCCCAGCATTTT,CASRKGQLSNQPQHF
TRBJ1-4,TRBV5-6,.,.,TGTGCCAGCAGCTTGTTTTTACGGGGGAGACCTAATGAAAAACTGTTTTTT,CASSLFLRGRPNEKLFF
TRBJ2-2,TRBV3-1/TRBV3-2,.,.,TGTGCCAGCAGCCAGGGATTGGCTAGCGTGAACACCGGGGAGCTGTTTTTT,CASSQGLASVNTGELFF
TRBJ1-6,TRBV18,.,.,TGTGCCAGCTCACCACCGAGCATAGGTCCGTCCCTCCACTTT,CASSPPSIGPSLHF
TRBJ1-2,TRBV6-5,.,TRBD1,TGTGCCAGCAGTTACACCAGGGACAGGGATGGCTACACCTTC,CASSYTRDRDGYTF
TRBJ1-1,TRBV18,.,TRBD1,TGTGCCAGCTCATTACAGGGGACGGAACAACCTGAAGCTTTCTTT,CASSLQGTEQPEAFF
TRBJ2-7,TRBV9,.,TRBD1,TGTGCCAGCAGCGCGGGGACAGGGTTCCCCTACGAGCAGTACTTC,CASSAGTGFPYEQYF
TRBJ1-2,TRBV11-2,.,.,TGTGCCAGCAGCTTATCAGAGGGGCCCTATGGCTACACCTTC,CASSLSEGPYGYTF
TRBJ1-5,TRBV12-3/TRBV12-4,.,.,TGTGCCAGCAGTTCCCAGACTAATCAGCCCCAGCATTTT,CASSSQTNQPQHF
TRBJ1-1,TRBV6-5,.,.,TGTGCCAGCAGTTACAGTCGGGCAGTCAACACTGAAGCTTTCTTT,CASSYSRAVNTEAFF
TRBJ1-5,TRBV30,.,.,TGTGCCTGGGGTTTGGGACAGCCCCAGCATTTT,CAWGLGQPQHF
TRBJ2-7,TRBV5-1,.,TRBD1,TGCGCCAGCAGCTTTCAGGGGGCTAACGAGCAGTACTTC,CASSFQGANEQYF
TRBJ2-1,TRBV7-3,.,.,TGTGCCAGCAGCGGACGGGGCCACTTGATGTCCTACAATGAGCAGTTCTTC,CASSGRGHLMSYNEQFF
TRBJ2-5,TRBV7-3,.,.,TGTGCCAGCAGCTCTACAGGGCACCCGGGAGGAGAGACCCAGTACTTC,CASSSTGHPGGETQYF
TRBJ2-3,TRBV3-1/TRBV3-2,.,TRBD2,TGTGCCAGCAGCCATGGAAGGACTAGCGGGGGTAGCACAGATACGCAGTATTTT,CASSHGRTSGGSTDTQYF
TRBJ2-2,TRBV2,once,TRBD2,TGTGCCAGCAAGGCTAGCGGGGGACCGAACACCGGGGAGCTGTTTTTT,CASKASGGPNTGELFF
TRBJ2-1,TRBV18,.,TRBD1,TGTGCCAGCTCAACCGGGACAGGGGGGATCCTAAGCTCCTACAATGAGCAGTTCTTC,CASSTGTGGILSSYNEQFF
TRBJ2-7,TRBV4-3,.,.,TGCGCCAGCAGCCAAGCCGGGGCGGGGTTCTACGAGCAGTACTTC,CASSQAGAGFYEQYF
TRBJ2-1,TRBV21-1,.,.,TGTGCCAGCGCCGACAGGGGGCTCCTAGCGGTTTACTACAATGAGCAGTTCTTC,CASADRGLLAVYYNEQFF